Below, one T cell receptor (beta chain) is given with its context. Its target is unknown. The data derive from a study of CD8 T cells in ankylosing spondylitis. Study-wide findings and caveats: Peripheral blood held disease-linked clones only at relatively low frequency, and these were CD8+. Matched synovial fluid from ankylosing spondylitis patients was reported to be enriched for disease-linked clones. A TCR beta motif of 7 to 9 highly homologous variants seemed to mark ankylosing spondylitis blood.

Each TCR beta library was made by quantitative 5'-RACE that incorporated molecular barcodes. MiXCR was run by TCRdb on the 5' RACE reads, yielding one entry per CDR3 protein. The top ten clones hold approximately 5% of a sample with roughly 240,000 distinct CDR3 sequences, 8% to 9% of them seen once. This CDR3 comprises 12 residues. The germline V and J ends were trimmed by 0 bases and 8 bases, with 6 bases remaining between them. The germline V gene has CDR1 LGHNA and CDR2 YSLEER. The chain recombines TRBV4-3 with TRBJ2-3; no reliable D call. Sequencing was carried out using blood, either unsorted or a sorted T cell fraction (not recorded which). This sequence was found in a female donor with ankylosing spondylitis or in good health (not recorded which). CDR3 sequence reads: CASSQDLRTQYF. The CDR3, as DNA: TGCGCCAGCAGCCAAGATCTCCGTACGCAGTATTTT.